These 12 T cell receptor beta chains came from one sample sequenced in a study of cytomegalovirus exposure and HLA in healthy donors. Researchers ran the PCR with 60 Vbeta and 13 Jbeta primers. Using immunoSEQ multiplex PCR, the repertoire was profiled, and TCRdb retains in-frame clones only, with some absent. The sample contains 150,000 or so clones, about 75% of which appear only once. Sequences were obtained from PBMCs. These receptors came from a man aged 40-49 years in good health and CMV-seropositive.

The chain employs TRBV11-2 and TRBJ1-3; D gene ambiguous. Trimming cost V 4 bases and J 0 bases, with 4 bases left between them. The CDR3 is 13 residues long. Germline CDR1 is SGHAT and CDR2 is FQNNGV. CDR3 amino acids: CASSSRSGNTIYF. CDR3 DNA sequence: TGTGCCAGCAGCTCTCGCTCTGGAAACACCATATATTTT.

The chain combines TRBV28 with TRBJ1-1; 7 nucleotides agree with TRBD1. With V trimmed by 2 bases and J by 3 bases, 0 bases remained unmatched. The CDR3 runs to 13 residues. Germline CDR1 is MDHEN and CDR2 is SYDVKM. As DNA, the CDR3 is TGTGCCAGCAGTTTACAGGGGGACACTGAAGCTTTCTTT. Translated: CASSLQGDTEAFF.

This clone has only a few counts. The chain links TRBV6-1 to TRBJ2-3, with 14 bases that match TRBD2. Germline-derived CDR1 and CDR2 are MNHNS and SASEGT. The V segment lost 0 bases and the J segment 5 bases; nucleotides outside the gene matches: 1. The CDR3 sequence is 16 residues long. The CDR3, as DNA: TGTGCCAGCAGTGAAGCGACTAGCGGGAGGGGAGATACGCAGTATTTT. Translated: CASSEATSGRGDTQYF.

The CDR3 sequence: CASSLIRGTYEQYF. As DNA, the CDR3 is TGTGCCAGCAGCTTAATCAGGGGAACCTACGAGCAGTACTTC. V and J are TRBV11-1 and TRBJ2-7, with a tentative D call TRBD1 (6 bases). Germline values: CDR1 SGHAT, CDR2 FQDESV (reference sequence). The CDR3 contains 14 residues. The V end was cut by 2 bases, the J end by 2 bases, with 10 bases between.

The CDR3 reads CASSSGTPSYNEQFF. The CDR3 DNA reads as TGTGCCAGCAGCTCGGGGACTCCTTCCTACAATGAGCAGTTCTTC. The V and J genes are TRBV5-4 and TRBJ2-1; D might be TRBD2 (6 bases). CDR3 length: 15 amino acids. CDR1 and CDR2 (germline): SGHNT, YYREEE (reference sequence). V was cut by 3 bases and J by 1 base, with 11 bases left in between.

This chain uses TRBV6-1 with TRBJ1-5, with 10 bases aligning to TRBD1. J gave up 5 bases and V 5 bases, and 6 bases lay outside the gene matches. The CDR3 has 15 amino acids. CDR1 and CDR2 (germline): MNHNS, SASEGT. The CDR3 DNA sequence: TGTGCCAGCAGTACTCGGGACAGGGGCGATCAGCCCCAGCATTTT. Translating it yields CASSTRDRGDQPQHF.

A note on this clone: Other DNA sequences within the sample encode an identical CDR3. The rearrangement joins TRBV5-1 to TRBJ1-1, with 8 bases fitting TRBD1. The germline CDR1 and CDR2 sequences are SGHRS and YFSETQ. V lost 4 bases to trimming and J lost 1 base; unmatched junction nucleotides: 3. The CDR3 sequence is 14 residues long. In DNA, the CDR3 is TGCGCCAGCAGCCCAACAGGGGGGAACACTGAAGCTTTCTTT. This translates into CASSPTGGNTEAFF.

Here the CDR3 reads CAWSAGGAQPQHF. Here the CDR3 DNA reads TGTGCCTGGAGTGCGGGAGGGGCACAGCCCCAGCATTTT. The V and J genes are TRBV30 and TRBJ1-5, with a weak D call TRBD1 (5 bases). The germline CDR1 and CDR2 sequences are GTSNPN and SVGIG (reference sequence). Trimming left V 1 base short and J 7 bases short, with 11 bases between. The CDR3 is 13 amino acids.

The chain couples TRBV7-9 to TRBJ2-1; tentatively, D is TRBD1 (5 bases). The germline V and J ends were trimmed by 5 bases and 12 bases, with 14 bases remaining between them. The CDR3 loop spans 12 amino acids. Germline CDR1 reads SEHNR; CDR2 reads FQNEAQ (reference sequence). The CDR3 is CASSPGSSWQFF. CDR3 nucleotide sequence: TGTGCCAGCAGCCCAGGGTCTTCGTGGCAGTTCTTC. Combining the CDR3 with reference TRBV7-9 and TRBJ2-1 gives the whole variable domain DTGVSQNPRHKITKRGQNVTFRCDPISEHNRLYWYRQTLGQGPEFLTYFQNEAQLEKSRLLSDRFSAERPKGSFSTLEIQRTEQGDSAMYLCASSPGSSWQFFGPGTRLTVL.

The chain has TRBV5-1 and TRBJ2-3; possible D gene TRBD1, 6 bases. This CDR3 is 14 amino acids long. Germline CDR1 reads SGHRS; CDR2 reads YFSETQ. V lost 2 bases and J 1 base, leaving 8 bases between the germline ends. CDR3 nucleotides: TGCGCCAGCAGCTTCAAGGGGGGCACAGATACGCAGTATTTT. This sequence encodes CASSFKGGTDTQYF.

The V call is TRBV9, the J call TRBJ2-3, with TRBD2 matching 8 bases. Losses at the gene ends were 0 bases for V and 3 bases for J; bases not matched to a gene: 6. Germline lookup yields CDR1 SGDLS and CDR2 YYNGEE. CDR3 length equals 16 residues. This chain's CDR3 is CASSVVSGSSTDTQYF. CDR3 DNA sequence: TGTGCCAGCAGCGTAGTAAGCGGGAGTTCGACAGATACGCAGTATTTT.

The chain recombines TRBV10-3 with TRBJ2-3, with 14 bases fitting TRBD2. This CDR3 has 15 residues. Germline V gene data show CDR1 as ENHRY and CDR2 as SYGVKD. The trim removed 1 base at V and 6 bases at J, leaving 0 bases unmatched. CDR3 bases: TGTGCCATCAGTGAGTGGACTAGCGGGAGGGATACGCAGTATTTT. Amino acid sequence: CAISEWTSGRDTQYF.